The rows below give T cell receptor beta chains drawn from one sample of a study of Ad26.COV2.S vaccination and SARS-CoV-2 variants. TCRdb's table, derived via immunoSEQ multiplex PCR, lists solely in-frame clones and lacks some. The table has 300,000 to 350,000 clones, around nine tenths seen once. The material was peripheral blood, obtained in a trial of Ad26.COV2.S vaccine versus placebo. The receptors here all came from a person aged 18-65 years who received the Ad26.COV2.S COVID-19 vaccine or a placebo. CDR3s include the opening cysteine and the closing phenylalanine or tryptophan. A D gene is named only where the DNA matches it firmly. Where a row states a size, it is once, few, many or the class of an expanded clone; other rows omit it.

clone size: once
V gene: TRBV27
J gene: TRBJ2-1
CDR3 length: 16
D gene: TRBD2
CDR3 protein: CASSLFGGSSYNEQFF
CDR3 DNA: TGTGCCAGCAGTTTATTCGGCGGGAGCTCCTACAATGAGCAGTTCTTC

clone size: NA
V gene: TRBV6-5
J gene: TRBJ2-2
CDR3 length: 14
D gene: NA
CDR3 protein: CASSPGQNTGELFF
CDR3 DNA: TGTGCCAGCAGTCCTGGACAGAACACCGGGGAGCTGTTTTTT

clone size: NA
V gene: TRBV27
J gene: TRBJ2-7
CDR3 length: 14
D gene: NA
CDR3 protein: CASSLLNGAYEQYF
CDR3 DNA: TGTGCCAGCAGTTTATTGAACGGGGCCTACGAGCAGTACTTC

clone size: once
V gene: TRBV9
J gene: TRBJ1-4
CDR3 length: 14
D gene: TRBD1
CDR3 protein: CASSAGQGEEKLFF
CDR3 DNA: TGTGCCAGCAGCGCGGGACAGGGGGAGGAAAAACTGTTTTTT

clone size: NA
V gene: TRBV4-3
J gene: TRBJ2-3
CDR3 length: 16
D gene: TRBD2
CDR3 protein: CASSRGGTSGEDTQYF
CDR3 DNA: TGCGCCAGCAGCCGAGGAGGAACTAGCGGGGAAGATACGCAGTATTTT

clone size: NA
V gene: TRBV3-1/TRBV3-2
J gene: TRBJ2-5
CDR3 length: 14
D gene: NA
CDR3 protein: CASSQDPGRETQYF
CDR3 DNA: TGTGCCAGCAGCCAAGACCCTGGGAGAGAGACCCAGTACTTC

clone size: NA
V gene: TRBV19
J gene: TRBJ2-3
CDR3 length: 13
D gene: TRBD1
CDR3 protein: CAASDRRRDTQYF
CDR3 DNA: TGTGCCGCCTCGGACAGGAGAAGAGATACGCAGTATTTT

clone size: NA
V gene: TRBV4-3
J gene: TRBJ2-7
CDR3 length: 15
D gene: NA
CDR3 protein: CASSQDRAPTYEQYF
CDR3 DNA: TGCGCCAGCAGCCAAGACCGGGCTCCCACCTACGAGCAGTACTTC

clone size: once
V gene: TRBV11-2
J gene: TRBJ2-7
CDR3 length: 15
D gene: TRBD2
CDR3 protein: CASSLGTSAYYEQYF
CDR3 DNA: TGTGCCAGCAGCTTAGGGACTAGCGCTTACTACGAGCAGTACTTC

clone size: many
V gene: TRBV15
J gene: TRBJ2-7
CDR3 length: 15
D gene: TRBD1
CDR3 protein: CATSRAGTESYEQYF
CDR3 DNA: TGTGCCACCAGCAGAGCCGGGACAGAGTCCTACGAGCAGTACTTC

clone size: NA
V gene: TRBV18
J gene: TRBJ2-6
CDR3 length: 18
D gene: NA
CDR3 protein: CASSPPFNPPSGANVLTF
CDR3 DNA: TGTGCCAGCTCACCACCCTTTAACCCACCCTCTGGGGCCAACGTCCTGACTTTC

clone size: NA
V gene: TRBV4-1
J gene: TRBJ2-7
CDR3 length: 16
D gene: TRBD2
CDR3 protein: CASRPTGTSGSYEQYF
CDR3 DNA: TGCGCCAGCAGACCTACAGGGACTAGTGGGTCCTACGAGCAGTACTTC

clone size: NA
V gene: TRBV4-1
J gene: TRBJ2-7
CDR3 length: 14
D gene: NA
CDR3 protein: CASSQDVGSREQYF
CDR3 DNA: TGCGCCAGCAGCCAAGATGTCGGCTCACGGGAGCAGTACTTC

clone size: NA
V gene: TRBV24-1
J gene: TRBJ1-2
CDR3 length: 15
D gene: TRBD1
CDR3 protein: CATSDPPGQGGGYTF
CDR3 DNA: TGTGCCACCAGTGATCCGCCGGGACAGGGAGGTGGCTACACCTTC

clone size: NA
V gene: TRBV28
J gene: TRBJ1-6
CDR3 length: 15
D gene: NA
CDR3 protein: CASRHPQSGISPLHF
CDR3 DNA: TGTGCCAGCAGGCACCCCCAATCAGGGATTTCACCCCTCCACTTT

clone size: NA
V gene: TRBV13
J gene: TRBJ2-7
CDR3 length: 14
D gene: TRBD2
CDR3 protein: CASSSLAGGYEQYF
CDR3 DNA: TGTGCCAGCAGCTCCTTAGCGGGAGGCTACGAGCAGTACTTC

clone size: once
V gene: TRBV30
J gene: TRBJ2-7
CDR3 length: 17
D gene: TRBD1
CDR3 protein: CAWRKGYDRGHSYEQYF
CDR3 DNA: TGTGCCTGGAGGAAAGGTTATGACAGGGGCCACTCCTACGAGCAGTACTTC

clone size: NA
V gene: TRBV27
J gene: TRBJ2-1
CDR3 length: 14
D gene: NA
CDR3 protein: CASSSAGTLREQFF
CDR3 DNA: TGTGCCAGCAGTTCCGCGGGGACACTACGGGAGCAGTTCTTC

clone size: NA
V gene: TRBV15
J gene: TRBJ2-4
CDR3 length: 15
D gene: NA
CDR3 protein: CATSHEERAKNIQYF
CDR3 DNA: TGTGCCACCAGCCACGAGGAGAGGGCCAAAAACATTCAGTACTTC

clone size: NA
V gene: TRBV3-1/TRBV3-2
J gene: TRBJ2-7
CDR3 length: 17
D gene: TRBD1
CDR3 protein: CASSQEPGQLLSYEQYF
CDR3 DNA: TGTGCCAGCAGCCAAGAGCCGGGACAGCTTCTTTCCTACGAGCAGTACTTC

clone size: NA
V gene: TRBV24-1
J gene: TRBJ2-3
CDR3 length: 16
D gene: TRBD1
CDR3 protein: CATSETGQGNTDTQYF
CDR3 DNA: TGTGCCACCAGTGAGACGGGACAGGGGAACACAGATACGCAGTATTTT

clone size: NA
V gene: TRBV7-9
J gene: TRBJ1-2
CDR3 length: 16
D gene: NA
CDR3 protein: CASSQRQRTSKDGYTF
CDR3 DNA: TGTGCCAGCAGCCAGCGACAGCGGACCTCTAAGGATGGCTACACCTTC

clone size: NA
V gene: TRBV19
J gene: TRBJ2-1
CDR3 length: 19
D gene: NA
CDR3 protein: CATAERARHLGIDNNEQFF
CDR3 DNA: TGTGCCACCGCTGAGAGGGCAAGACACTTGGGGATAGACAACAATGAGCAGTTCTTC

clone size: NA
V gene: TRBV3-1/TRBV3-2
J gene: TRBJ2-3
CDR3 length: 12
D gene: NA
CDR3 protein: CASSQVLHTQYF
CDR3 DNA: TGTGCCAGCAGCCAAGTCCTCCATACGCAGTATTTT